This T cell receptor beta chain was found in a study of early T cells in non-severe SARS-CoV-2 infection. Across the study: Unpaired chains resulted from sequencing bulk RNA of unsorted whole blood.

Attachment of unique molecular identifiers was made to individual cDNA molecules. TCRdb called the 5' RACE reads again in MiXCR, with one record for every CDR3 protein. The table has nearly 45,000 distinct CDR3 sequences, approximately 10% seen once; the top ten hold approximately 8.7%. Notes on the study in general: VDJdb-based annotation leaned toward anti-spike CD8 responses and missed private and CD4 specificities.

Turning to this clonotype: Antigen: not known. This may be a read error, as it is one base from a much larger clone.

The sample taken for sequencing was whole blood. The clonotype was recovered from an adult who was a healthcare worker with PCR-confirmed SARS-CoV-2 infection or an uninfected control (not recorded which).

The CDR3 loop reads CACILSTSGYNEQFF. The DNA for the CDR3 is TGTGCCTGCATCCTAAGCACTAGCGGATACAATGAGCAGTTCTTC. The rearrangement joins TRBV2 to TRBJ2-1; 8 bases align to TRBD2. V shed 11 bases and J 4 bases; nucleotides not matched to a gene: 13. CDR1 is SNHLY and CDR2 is FYNNEI in the germline V gene. The CDR3 has 15 amino acids.